The entry that follows covers one TCR beta chain sequence. Antigen unknown. The sample comes from a study of cytomegalovirus exposure and HLA in healthy donors. The study ran its PCR with 60 Vbeta and 13 Jbeta primers. Assay: immunoSEQ multiplex PCR; the TCRdb copy retains only in-frame clones and omits some. This sample has some 250,000 clones, with about 80% found just once. Study-level points and caveats: An analysis that was carried out later associated 17,000 or so TCR beta sequences with HLA alleles at 0.05 false discovery rate. Associated with cytomegalovirus, according to the listing, were 150 to 200 TCR beta chains.

Losses at the gene ends were 8 bases for V and 4 bases for J; bases not matched to a gene: 13. The germline CDR1 and CDR2 sequences are SGHAT and FQNNGV. The CDR3 runs 15 residues. The receptor comes from a middle-aged woman in good health and CMV-seropositive. What was sequenced was PBMCs. This rearrangement joins TRBV11-2 to TRBJ1-1, with TRBD1 identical over 7 bases. CDR3 region: CASGIQGLLGTEAFF. In DNA, the CDR3 is TGTGCCAGCGGAATACAGGGGTTGTTGGGCACTGAAGCTTTCTTT.